This T cell receptor beta chain was sequenced for a study of T cell responses to AZD1222 COVID-19 vaccine. The repertoire was sequenced with immunoSEQ multiplex PCR; TCRdb's copy has only in-frame clones and lacks some. The sample holds about 120,000 clones, 92% seen once. This clone has only one observation. V was clipped by 1 base and J by 9 bases; unmatched bases: 17. The germline gives CDR1 SGHDN, CDR2 FVKESK. This CDR3 contains 19 residues. The sample here was peripheral blood, taken on day 0 of AZD1222 vaccination. This TCR derives from an adult in good health. The chain carries TRBV14 and TRBJ1-6, with 8 nucleotides matching TRBD1. The CDR3 reads CASSQVTRSQDRVGSPLHF. The CDR3 region has the DNA TGTGCCAGCAGCCAAGTAACGAGGTCCCAGGACAGGGTTGGTTCACCCCTCCACTTT.